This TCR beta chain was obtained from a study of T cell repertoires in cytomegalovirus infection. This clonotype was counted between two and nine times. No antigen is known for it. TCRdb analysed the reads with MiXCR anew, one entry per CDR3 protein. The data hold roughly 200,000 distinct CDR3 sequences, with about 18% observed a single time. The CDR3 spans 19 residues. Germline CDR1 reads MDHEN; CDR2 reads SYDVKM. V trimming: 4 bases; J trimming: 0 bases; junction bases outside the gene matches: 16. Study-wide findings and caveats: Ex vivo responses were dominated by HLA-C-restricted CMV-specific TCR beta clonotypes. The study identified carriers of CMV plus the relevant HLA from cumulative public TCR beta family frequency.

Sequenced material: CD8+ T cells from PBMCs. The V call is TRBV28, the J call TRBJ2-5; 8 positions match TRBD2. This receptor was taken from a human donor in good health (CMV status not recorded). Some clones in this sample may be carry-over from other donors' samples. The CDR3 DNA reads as TGTGCCAGCAGTTACGCTCCGAAGGAAATGCGGGGGGACCAAGAGACCCAGTACTTC. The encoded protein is CASSYAPKEMRGDQETQYF. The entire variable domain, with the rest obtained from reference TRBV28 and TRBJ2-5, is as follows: DVKVTQSSRYLVKRTGEKVFLECVQDMDHENMFWYRQDPGLGLRLIYFSYDVKMKEKGDIPEGYSVSREKKERFSLILESASTNQTSMYLCASSYAPKEMRGDQETQYFGPGTRLLVL.